These T cell receptor beta chains were read from a single sample in a study of cytomegalovirus exposure and HLA in healthy donors. Assay used: immunoSEQ multiplex PCR; TCRdb lists only in-frame clones, some missing. The sample contains about 150,000 clones, about four fifths of which appear only once. Sequencing was performed on PBMCs. The receptors come from a male donor in good health and CMV-seronegative. The CDR3 runs from the conserved cysteine through the conserved F or W. D genes are given only for firm matches. Size is stated for part of the rows, as once, few or many counts, or as a class when the clone is expanded.

TRBJ1-2 | TRBV29-1 | - | - | TGCAGCGTTGAACTGAACTATGGCTACACCTTC | CSVELNYGYTF
TRBJ1-6 | TRBV25-1 | - | - | TGTGCCAGCAGTGAACTAGGTCATGGTAATTCACCCCTCCACTTT | CASSELGHGNSPLHF
TRBJ2-1 | TRBV6-5 | - | TRBD2 | TGTGCCAGCAGTTCCGCGGGACTAGCGGAGAATGAGCAGTTCTTC | CASSSAGLAENEQFF
TRBJ1-2 | TRBV5-6 | - | TRBD1 | TGTGCCAGCAGCTCGGAGCGTTGGACAGGGGTTGGGGGAAACTATGGCTACACCTTC | CASSSERWTGVGGNYGYTF
TRBJ1-1 | TRBV9 | - | - | TGTGCCAGCAGCGTCGCGACAGGAGGTAATACTGAAGCTTTCTTT | CASSVATGGNTEAFF
TRBJ2-1 | TRBV5-1 | - | TRBD2 | TGCGCCAGCAGCGGGACTAGTCGGAATGAGCAGTTCTTC | CASSGTSRNEQFF
TRBJ1-1 | TRBV30 | few | TRBD1 | TGTGCCTGGAACATACAGGGGGACACTGAAGCTTTCTTT | CAWNIQGDTEAFF
TRBJ2-7 | TRBV27 | - | - | TGTGCCAGCAGTGTGACTGGCTACGAGCAGTACTTC | CASSVTGYEQYF
TRBJ1-1 | TRBV7-6 | - | - | TGTGCCAGCAGCGAAGAGGTTACAGGGAACACTGAAGCTTTCTTT | CASSEEVTGNTEAFF
TRBJ1-4 | TRBV6-1 | - | - | TGTGCCAGCAGTGAGCAGCGAGCTAATGAAAAACTGTTTTTT | CASSEQRANEKLFF
TRBJ2-5 | TRBV30 | - | - | TGTGCCTGGAGTGTTCAGTTCCAAGAGACCCAGTACTTC | CAWSVQFQETQYF
TRBJ1-1 | TRBV11-1 | once | - | TGTGCCAGCAGCCAGGGTCTGAACACTGAAGCTTTCTTT | CASSQGLNTEAFF
TRBJ1-2 | TRBV6-1 | - | - | TGTGCCAGCAGGGGAGGGGGGAGGCCTAACTATGGCTACACCTTC | CASRGGGRPNYGYTF